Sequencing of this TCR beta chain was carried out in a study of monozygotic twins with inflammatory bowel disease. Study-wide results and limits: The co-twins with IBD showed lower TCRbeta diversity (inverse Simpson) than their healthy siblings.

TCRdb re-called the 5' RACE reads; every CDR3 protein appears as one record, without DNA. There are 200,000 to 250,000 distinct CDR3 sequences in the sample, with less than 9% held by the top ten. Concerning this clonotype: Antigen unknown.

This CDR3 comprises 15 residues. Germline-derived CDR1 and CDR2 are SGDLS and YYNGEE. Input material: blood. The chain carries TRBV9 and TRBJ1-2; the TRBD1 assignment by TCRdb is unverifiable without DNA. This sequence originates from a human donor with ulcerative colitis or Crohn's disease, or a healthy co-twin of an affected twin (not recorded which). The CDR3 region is CASSGDRSPNYGYTF. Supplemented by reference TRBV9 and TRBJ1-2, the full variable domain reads DSGVTQTPKHLITATGQRVTLRCSPRSGDLSVYWYQQSLDQGLQFLIQYYNGEERAKGNILERFSAQQFPDLHSELNLSSLELGDSALYFCASSGDRSPNYGYTFGSGTRLTVV.